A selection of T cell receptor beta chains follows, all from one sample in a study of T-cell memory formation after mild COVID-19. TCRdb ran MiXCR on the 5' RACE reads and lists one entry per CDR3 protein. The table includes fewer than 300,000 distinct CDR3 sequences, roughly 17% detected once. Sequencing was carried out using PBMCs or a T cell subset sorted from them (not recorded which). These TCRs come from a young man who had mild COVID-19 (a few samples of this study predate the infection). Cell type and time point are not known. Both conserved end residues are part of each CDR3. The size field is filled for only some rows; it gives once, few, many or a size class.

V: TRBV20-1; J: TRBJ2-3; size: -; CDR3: CSVAPAGRAQYF
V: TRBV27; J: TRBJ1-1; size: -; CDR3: CASSLSNSLYSEAFF
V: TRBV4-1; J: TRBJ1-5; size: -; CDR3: CASSQDEGAQPQHF
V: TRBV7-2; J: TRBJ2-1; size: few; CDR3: CASSLGDRVREQFF
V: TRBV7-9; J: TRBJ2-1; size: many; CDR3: CASSLWDRGKQFF
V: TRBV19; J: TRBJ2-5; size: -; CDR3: CASSWGQPSETQYF
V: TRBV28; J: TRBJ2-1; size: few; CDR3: CASSGGQGDPRYNEQFF
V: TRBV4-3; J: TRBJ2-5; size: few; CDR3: CASSQGTLETQYF
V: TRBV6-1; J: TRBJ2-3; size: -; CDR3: CASRMRGVDTQYF
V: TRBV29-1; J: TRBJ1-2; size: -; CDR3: CSVVPQVNYGYTF
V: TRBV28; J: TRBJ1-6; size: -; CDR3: CASSTRGITLHF
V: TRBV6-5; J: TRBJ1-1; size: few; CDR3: CASSYSFTGAGTEAFF
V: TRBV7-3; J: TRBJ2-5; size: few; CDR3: CASSPGSPGETQYF
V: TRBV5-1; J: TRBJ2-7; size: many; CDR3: CASSLSYGTGLYYEQYF
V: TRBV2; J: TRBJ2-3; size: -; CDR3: CASSVGQVPLF
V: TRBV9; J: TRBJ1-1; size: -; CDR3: CAIPGGGQNTEAFF
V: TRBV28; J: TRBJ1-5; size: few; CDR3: CASSPRGGDNQPQHF
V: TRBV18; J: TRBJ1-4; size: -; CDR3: CASSPRGDNEKLFF
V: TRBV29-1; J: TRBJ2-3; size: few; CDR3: CSARPFSGTDTQYF
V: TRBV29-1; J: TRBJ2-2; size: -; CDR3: CSVEWDRETGELFF
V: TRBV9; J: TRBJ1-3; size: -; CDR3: CASSVGLGGGNTIYF
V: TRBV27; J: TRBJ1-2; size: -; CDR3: CASSPNNAGYTF
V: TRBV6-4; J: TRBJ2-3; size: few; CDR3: CATSPGGSTDTQYF
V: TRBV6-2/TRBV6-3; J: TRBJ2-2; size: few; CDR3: CASSYPQGENTGELFF
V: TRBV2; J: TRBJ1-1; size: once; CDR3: CASRGYNTEAFF
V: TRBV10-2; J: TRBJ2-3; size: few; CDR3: CASISGFSTDTQYF
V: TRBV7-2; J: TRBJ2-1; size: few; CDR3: CASSFPGTEQYNEQFF
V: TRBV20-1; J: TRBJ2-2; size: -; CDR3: CSAYRNTGELFF
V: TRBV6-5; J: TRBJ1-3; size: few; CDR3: CASSDRFSTIYF
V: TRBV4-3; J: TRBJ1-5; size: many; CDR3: CASSQERFGQPQHF
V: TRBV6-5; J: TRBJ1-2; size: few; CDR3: CASSYSFAKENYGYTF
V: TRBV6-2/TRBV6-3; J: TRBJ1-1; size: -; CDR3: CASSYSIMQGAINTEAFF
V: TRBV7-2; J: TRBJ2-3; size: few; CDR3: CASSLTQGTDTQYF
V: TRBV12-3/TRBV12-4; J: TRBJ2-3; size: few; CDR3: CASRPDSSPTDTQYF
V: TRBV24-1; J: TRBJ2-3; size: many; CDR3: CATSDFRGRSTDTQYF
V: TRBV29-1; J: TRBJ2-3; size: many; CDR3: CSVGGTLTTDTQYF
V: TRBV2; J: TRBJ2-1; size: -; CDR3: CASTYDRVGYNEQFF
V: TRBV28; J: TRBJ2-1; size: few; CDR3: CASSPTGGNEQFF
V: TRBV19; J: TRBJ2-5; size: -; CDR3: CASSRTSGGKETQYF
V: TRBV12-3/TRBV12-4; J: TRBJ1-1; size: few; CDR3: CASSFPRSSTEAFF
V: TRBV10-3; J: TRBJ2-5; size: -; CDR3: CAISDRDRRSEETQYF
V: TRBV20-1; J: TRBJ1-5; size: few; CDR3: CSAKRIINQPQHF
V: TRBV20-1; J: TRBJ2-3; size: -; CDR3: CSARDPGGADTQYF
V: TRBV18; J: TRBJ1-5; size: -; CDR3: CASSPGNNQPQHF
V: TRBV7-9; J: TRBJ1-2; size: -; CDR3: CASSPPGQGFGGYTF
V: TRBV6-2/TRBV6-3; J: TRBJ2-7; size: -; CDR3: CASSYRGSSREQYF
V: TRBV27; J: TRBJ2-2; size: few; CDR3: CASSLMSSTGELFF
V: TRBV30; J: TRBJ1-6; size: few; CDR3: CAWSAGPVGSPLHF
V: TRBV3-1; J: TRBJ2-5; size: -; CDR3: CASSQERSYF
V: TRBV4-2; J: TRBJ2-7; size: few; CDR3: CASSQESAGGSSYEQYF
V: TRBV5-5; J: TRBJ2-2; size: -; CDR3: CASSLAPGSGELFF
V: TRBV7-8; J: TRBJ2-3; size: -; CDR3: CASSLGAQDTQYF
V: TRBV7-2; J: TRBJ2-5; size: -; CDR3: CASSSPQGIHETQYF
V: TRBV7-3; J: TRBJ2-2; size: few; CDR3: CASSLFPNTGELFF
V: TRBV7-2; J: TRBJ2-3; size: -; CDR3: CASSPTGVTQYF